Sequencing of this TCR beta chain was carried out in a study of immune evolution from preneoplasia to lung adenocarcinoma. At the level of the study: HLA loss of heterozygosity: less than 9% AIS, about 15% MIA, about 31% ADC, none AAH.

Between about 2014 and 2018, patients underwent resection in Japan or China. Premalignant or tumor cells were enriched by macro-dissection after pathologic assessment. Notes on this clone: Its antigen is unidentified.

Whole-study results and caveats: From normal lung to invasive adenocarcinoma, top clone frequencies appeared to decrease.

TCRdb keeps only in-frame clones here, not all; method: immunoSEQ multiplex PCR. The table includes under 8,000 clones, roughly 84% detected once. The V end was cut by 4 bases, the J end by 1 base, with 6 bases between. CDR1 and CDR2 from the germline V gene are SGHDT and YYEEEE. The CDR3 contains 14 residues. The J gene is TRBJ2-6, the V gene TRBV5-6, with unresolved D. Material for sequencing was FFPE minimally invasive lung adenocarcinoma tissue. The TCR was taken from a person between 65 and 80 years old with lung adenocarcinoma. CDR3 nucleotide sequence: TGTGCCAGCAGCATAGTGTCTGGGGCCAACGTCCTGACTTTC. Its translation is CASSIVSGANVLTF.